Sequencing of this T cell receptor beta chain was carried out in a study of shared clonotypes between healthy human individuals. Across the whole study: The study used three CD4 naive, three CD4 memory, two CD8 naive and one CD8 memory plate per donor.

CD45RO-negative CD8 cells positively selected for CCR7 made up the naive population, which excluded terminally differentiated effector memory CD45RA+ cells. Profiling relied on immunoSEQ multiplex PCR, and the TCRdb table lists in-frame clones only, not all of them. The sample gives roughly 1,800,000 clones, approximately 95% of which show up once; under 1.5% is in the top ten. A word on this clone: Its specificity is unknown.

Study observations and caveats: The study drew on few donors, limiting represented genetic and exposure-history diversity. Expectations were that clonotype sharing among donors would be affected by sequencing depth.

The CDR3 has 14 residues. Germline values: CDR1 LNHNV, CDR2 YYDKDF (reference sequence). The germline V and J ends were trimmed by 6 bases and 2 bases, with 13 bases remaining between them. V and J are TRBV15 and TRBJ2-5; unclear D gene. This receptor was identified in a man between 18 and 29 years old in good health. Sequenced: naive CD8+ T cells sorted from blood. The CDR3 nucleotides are TGTGCCACCAGTAGGGTATTCGGACAAGAGACCCAGTACTTC. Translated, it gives CATSRVFGQETQYF.